This T cell receptor (beta chain) was recorded in a study of shared clonotypes between healthy human individuals. Points from the study as a whole: Lower generation probabilities were found for non-shared clonotypes than for those shared by all four donors.

A note on this clone: The target antigen is unknown.

Germline lookup yields CDR1 SGHNT and CDR2 YYREEE (reference sequence). V was clipped by 2 bases and J by 3 bases, with 12 bases between them. The CDR3 is made up of 15 amino acids. There were no recent acute infections or vaccinations among the donors, who were healthy HIV-negative adults. Researchers divided each subset's genomic DNA evenly across several immunoSEQ plates. Measured with immunoSEQ multiplex PCR; TCRdb has only the in-frame clones, and not every one. The sample comprises some 1,100,000 clones, approximately 80% of which are singletons, and approximately 0.5% rests with the top ten. The TCR comes from a man between 18 and 29 years old in good health. Some clones in this sample may be carry-over from other donors' samples. The V and J genes are TRBV5-4 and TRBJ2-1; TRBD2 might be the D (6 bases). Material: memory CD4+ T cells from PBMCs. Subset meaning: CD45RA-negative fraction. CDR3 coding DNA: TGTGCCAGCAGCTTAAATAGCGGAAACTACAATGAGCAGTTCTTC. Encoded protein: CASSLNSGNYNEQFF.